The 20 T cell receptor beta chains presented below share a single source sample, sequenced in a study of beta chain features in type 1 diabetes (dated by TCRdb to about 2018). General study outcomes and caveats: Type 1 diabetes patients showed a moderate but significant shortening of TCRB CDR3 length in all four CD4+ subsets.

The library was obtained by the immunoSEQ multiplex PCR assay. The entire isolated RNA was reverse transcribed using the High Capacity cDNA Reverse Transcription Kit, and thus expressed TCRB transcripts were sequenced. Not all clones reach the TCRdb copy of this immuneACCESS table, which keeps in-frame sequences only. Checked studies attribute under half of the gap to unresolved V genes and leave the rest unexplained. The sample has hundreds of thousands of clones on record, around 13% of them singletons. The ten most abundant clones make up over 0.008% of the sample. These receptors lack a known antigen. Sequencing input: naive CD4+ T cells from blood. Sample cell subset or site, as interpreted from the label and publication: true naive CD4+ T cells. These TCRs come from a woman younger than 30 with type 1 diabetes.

CDR3 sequence: CASSGLRDRGRGYTF. The CDR3 DNA reads TGTGCCAGCAGCGGTCTCCGGGACAGGGGGCGAGGCTACACCTTC. The V and J genes are TRBV5-5 and TRBJ1-2, with 12 bases fitting TRBD1. CDR3 length equals 15 residues. V shed 4 bases, J shed 8 bases, and the junction held 9 bases outside the gene matches. The germline V gene encodes CDR1 SGHKS and CDR2 YYEKEE (reference sequence).

CDR3 coding DNA: TGTGCCTGGACTCCAGGGGGCGGTCAGCCCCAGCATTTT. Its translation: CAWTPGGGQPQHF. The chain carries TRBV30 and TRBJ1-5, with TRBD1 matching 8 bases. Germline CDR1 reads GTSNPN; CDR2 reads SVGIG (reference sequence). CDR3 size: 13 residues. V lost 4 bases and J lost 6; bases outside the gene matches: 5.

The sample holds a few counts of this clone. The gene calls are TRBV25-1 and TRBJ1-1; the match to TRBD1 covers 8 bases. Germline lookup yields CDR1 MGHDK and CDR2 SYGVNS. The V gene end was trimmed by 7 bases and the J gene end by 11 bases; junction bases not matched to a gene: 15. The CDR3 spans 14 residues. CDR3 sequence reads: CASTPNGRGRGAFF. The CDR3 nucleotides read TGTGCCAGCACCCCAAATGGCAGGGGGCGAGGGGCTTTCTTT.

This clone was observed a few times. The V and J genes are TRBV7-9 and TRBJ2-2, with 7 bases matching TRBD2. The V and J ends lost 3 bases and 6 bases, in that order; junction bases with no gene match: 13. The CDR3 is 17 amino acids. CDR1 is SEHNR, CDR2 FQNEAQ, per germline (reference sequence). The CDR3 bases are TGTGCCAGCAGCTTGGCCGCCGTAGCGGGTGGAGCCGGGGAGCTGTTTTTT. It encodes CASSLAAVAGGAGELFF.

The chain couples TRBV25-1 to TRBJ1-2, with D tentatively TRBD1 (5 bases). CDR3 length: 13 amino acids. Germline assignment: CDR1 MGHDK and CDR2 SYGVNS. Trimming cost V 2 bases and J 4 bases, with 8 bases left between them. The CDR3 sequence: CASSEQGGYGYTF. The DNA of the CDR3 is TGTGCCAGCAGTGAACAGGGTGGCTATGGCTACACCTTC.

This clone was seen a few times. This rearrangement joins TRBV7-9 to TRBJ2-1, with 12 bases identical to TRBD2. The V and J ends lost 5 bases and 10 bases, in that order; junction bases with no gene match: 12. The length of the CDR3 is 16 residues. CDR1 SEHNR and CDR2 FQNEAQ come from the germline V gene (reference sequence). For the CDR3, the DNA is TGTGCCAGCAGCGACCGGGGGCTAGCGGGAGGGTTGGAGCAGTTCTTC. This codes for CASSDRGLAGGLEQFF.

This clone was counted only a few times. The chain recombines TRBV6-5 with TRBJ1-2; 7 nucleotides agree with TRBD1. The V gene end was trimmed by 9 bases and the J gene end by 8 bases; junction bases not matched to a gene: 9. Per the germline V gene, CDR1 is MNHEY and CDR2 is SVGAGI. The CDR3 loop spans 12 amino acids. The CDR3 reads CASLTGLGGYTF. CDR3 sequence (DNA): TGTGCCAGTTTGACAGGGCTGGGGGGCTACACCTTC.

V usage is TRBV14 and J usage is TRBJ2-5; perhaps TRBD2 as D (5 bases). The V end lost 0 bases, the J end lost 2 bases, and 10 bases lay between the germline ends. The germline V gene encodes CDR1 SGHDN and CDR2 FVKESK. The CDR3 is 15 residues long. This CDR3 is CASSQDLRVQETQYF. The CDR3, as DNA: TGTGCCAGCAGCCAAGATCTGAGGGTTCAAGAGACCCAGTACTTC.

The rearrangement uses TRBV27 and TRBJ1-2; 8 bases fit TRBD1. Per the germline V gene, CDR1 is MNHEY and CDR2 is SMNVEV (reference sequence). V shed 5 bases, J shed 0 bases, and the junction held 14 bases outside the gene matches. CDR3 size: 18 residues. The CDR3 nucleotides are TGTGCCAGCAGTCCGCGTTTGGACAGGGATGAGGCTAACTATGGCTACACCTTC. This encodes CASSPRLDRDEANYGYTF.

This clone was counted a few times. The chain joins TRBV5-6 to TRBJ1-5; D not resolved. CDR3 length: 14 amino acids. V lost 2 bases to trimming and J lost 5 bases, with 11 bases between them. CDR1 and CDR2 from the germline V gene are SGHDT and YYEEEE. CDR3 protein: CASSLWQVYQPQHF. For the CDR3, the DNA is TGTGCCAGCAGCTTATGGCAGGTCTATCAGCCCCAGCATTTT.

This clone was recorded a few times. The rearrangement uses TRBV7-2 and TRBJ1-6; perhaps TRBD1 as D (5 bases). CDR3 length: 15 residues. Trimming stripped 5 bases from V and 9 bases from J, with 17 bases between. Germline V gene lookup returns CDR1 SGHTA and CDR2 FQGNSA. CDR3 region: CASSPAGLVGSPLHF. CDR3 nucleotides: TGTGCCAGCAGCCCAGCGGGACTCGTGGGTTCACCCCTCCACTTT.

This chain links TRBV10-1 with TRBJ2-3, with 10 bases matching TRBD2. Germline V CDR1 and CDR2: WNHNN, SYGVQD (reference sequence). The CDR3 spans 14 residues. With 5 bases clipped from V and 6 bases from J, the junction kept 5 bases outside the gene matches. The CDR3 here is CASSPGLAEDTQYF. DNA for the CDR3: TGCGCCAGCAGTCCAGGACTAGCGGAGGATACGCAGTATTTT.

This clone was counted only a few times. The CDR3 bases are TGTGCCATCACGTCTGGGGAGGGCGGCGGCTACACCTTC. Its protein product is CAITSGEGGGYTF. The rearrangement joins TRBV10-3 to TRBJ1-2; no firm D call. CDR1 is ENHRY and CDR2 is SYGVKD in the germline V gene. The CDR3 consists of 13 residues. V shed 7 bases and J shed 8 bases, with 17 bases lying between them.

CDR3 amino acids: CSVGGRVGSYEQYF. In nucleotides, the CDR3 is TGCAGCGTTGGTGGCAGGGTAGGGTCCTACGAGCAGTACTTC. This rearrangement joins TRBV29-1 to TRBJ2-7; D is possibly TRBD1 (5 bases). The germline V gene has CDR1 SQVTM and CDR2 ANQGSEA. The V and J ends lost 4 bases and 1 base respectively, with 14 bases between them. This CDR3 is 14 amino acids long.

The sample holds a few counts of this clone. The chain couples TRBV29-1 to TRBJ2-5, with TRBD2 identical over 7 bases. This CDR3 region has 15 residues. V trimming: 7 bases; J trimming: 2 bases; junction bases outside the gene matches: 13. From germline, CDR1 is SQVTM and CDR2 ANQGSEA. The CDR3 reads CSATEGLAAQETQYF. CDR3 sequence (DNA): TGCAGCGCGACGGAGGGGCTAGCGGCACAAGAGACCCAGTACTTC.

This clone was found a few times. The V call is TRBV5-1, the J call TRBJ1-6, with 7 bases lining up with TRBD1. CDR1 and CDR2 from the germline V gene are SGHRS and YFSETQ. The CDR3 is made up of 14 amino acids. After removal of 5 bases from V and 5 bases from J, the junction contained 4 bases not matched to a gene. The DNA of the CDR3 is TGCGCCAGCAGGAAGGGGGCGGATAATTCACCCCTCCACTTT. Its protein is CASRKGADNSPLHF.

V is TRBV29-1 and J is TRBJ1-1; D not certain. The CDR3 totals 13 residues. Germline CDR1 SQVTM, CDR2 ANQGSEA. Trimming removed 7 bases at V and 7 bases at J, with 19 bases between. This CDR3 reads CSAKTGLGLEAFF. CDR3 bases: TGCAGCGCGAAGACTGGACTGGGTCTTGAAGCTTTCTTT.

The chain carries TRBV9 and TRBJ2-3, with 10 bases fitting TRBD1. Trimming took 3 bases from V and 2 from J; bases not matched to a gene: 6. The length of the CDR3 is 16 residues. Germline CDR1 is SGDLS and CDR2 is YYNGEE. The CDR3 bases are TGTGCCAGCAGCGCGACAGGGGGCACCTCCACAGATACGCAGTATTTT. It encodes CASSATGGTSTDTQYF.

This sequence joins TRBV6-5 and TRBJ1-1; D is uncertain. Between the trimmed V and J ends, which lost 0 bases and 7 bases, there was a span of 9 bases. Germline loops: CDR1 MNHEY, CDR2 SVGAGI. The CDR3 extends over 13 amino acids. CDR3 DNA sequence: TGTGCCAGCAGTTACTCGAACGGAGTTGAAGCTTTCTTT. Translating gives CASSYSNGVEAFF.

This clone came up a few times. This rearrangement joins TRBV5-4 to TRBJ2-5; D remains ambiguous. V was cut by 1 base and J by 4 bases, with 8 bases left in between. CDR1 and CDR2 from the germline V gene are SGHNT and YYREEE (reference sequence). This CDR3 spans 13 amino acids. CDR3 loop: CASSLFGRETQYF. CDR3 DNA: TGTGCCAGCAGCTTGTTTGGGCGAGAGACCCAGTACTTC.